The 12 T cell receptor beta chains given below trace back to one sample, sequenced in a study of radiotherapy plus CTLA-4 blockade in lung cancer. The data were produced by immunoSEQ multiplex PCR, yet TCRdb's version contains in-frame clones alone and is incomplete. In the table there are tens of thousands of clones, less than 90% of which are singletons. The source was peripheral blood, collected from a patient treated with radiotherapy plus ipilimumab. The receptor source for this set is a human donor with non-small cell lung cancer who had stable disease on radiotherapy plus ipilimumab.

The rearrangement uses TRBV7-3 and TRBJ2-7; weak D call: TRBD1 (6 bases). The CDR3 is 14 amino acids. The germline V gene encodes CDR1 SGHTA and CDR2 FQGTGA. Trimming shortened V by 2 bases and J by 1 base, and 9 bases separated the two germline ends. The CDR3 coding sequence is TGTGCCAGCAGCTTATTAGGGGGTTCCTACGAGCAGTACTTC. Its translation is CASSLLGGSYEQYF. Full variable domain (rest looked up from reference TRBV7-3 and TRBJ2-7): GAGVSQTPSNKVTEKGKYVELRCDPISGHTALYWYRQSLGQGPEFLIYFQGTGAADDSGLPNDRFFAVRPEGSVSTLKIQRTERGDSAVYLCASSLLGGSYEQYFGPGTRLTVT.

This clone has only one observation. The chain is built from TRBV27 and TRBJ1-5, with D hard to call. The CDR3 runs 15 residues. Trimming stripped 5 bases from V and 2 bases from J, with 13 bases between. Germline CDR1 reads MNHEY; CDR2 reads SMNVEV (reference sequence). The CDR3 region is CASSAYVAGNQPQHF. The DNA for the CDR3 is TGTGCCAGCAGTGCCTACGTGGCAGGCAATCAGCCCCAGCATTTT.

The rearrangement joins TRBV7-6 to TRBJ2-1; D possibly corresponds to TRBD1 (6 bases). This CDR3 is 12 amino acids long. Looked up from germline, CDR1 is SGHVS and CDR2 is FNYEAQ. V was shortened by 8 bases and J by 7 bases, with 12 bases between the two germline ends. The CDR3 spells CASSNRENEQFF. For the CDR3, the DNA is TGTGCCAGCTCTAACAGGGAGAATGAGCAGTTCTTC.

The rearrangement links TRBV9 to TRBJ2-1; 8 bases fit TRBD2. The CDR3 is 15 amino acids. From germline, CDR1 is SGDLS and CDR2 YYNGEE. Unmatched junction bases numbered 4, after V lost 2 bases and J lost 3 bases. The CDR3 here is CASSVSGRGYNEQFF. CDR3 DNA sequence: TGTGCCAGCAGCGTCAGCGGGAGAGGCTACAATGAGCAGTTCTTC.

The V and J genes are TRBV10-1 and TRBJ2-1; 12 positions match TRBD2. This CDR3 has 19 residues. V gave up 6 bases and J gave up 0 bases; unmatched junction bases: 12. CDR1 is WNHNN, CDR2 SYGVQD, per germline (reference sequence). The CDR3 spells CASSPGTSGPSGSYNEQFF. Written as DNA, the CDR3 is TGCGCCAGCAGCCCCGGGACTAGCGGGCCTAGCGGCTCCTACAATGAGCAGTTCTTC.

The chain carries TRBV6-1 and TRBJ1-5, with a weak D call TRBD1 (6 bases). Germline-derived CDR1 and CDR2 are MNHNS and SASEGT. CDR3 size: 15 residues. Deletions cut 5 bases from V and 7 bases from J, with 18 bases between. CDR3 region: CASSSTGGREQPQHF. Here the CDR3 DNA reads TGTGCCAGCAGTAGCACGGGGGGCAGAGAACAGCCCCAGCATTTT.

This chain connects TRBV5-1 to TRBJ2-5; 9 positions match TRBD1. In germline, CDR1 is SGHRS, CDR2 YFSETQ. Trimming at V came to 3 bases and at J to 5 bases, leaving 8 bases not matched to a gene. The CDR3 runs to 15 residues. CDR3 nucleotides: TGCGCCAGCAGCTCATGGACAGGGGCGGGGGAGACCCAGTACTTC. It specifies CASSSWTGAGETQYF. Filled out from reference TRBV5-1 and TRBJ2-5, the complete variable domain reads KAGVTQTPRYLIKTRGQQVTLSCSPISGHRSVSWYQQTPGQGLQFLFEYFSETQRNKGNFPGRFSGRQFSNSRSEMNVSTLELGDSALYLCASSSWTGAGETQYFGPGTRLLVL.

This chain links TRBV19 with TRBJ1-2, with unresolved D. The CDR3 totals 16 residues. CDR1 and CDR2 from the germline V gene are LNHDA and SQIVND (reference sequence). Trimming stripped 1 base from V and 1 base from J, with 13 bases between. The CDR3, as DNA: TGTGCCAGTAGTATAGCGAGGCCTCGGAATAACTATGGCTACACCTTC. Translation gives CASSIARPRNNYGYTF.

The chain recombines TRBV5-1 with TRBJ2-5, with 10 bases matching TRBD2. The CDR3 sequence is 15 residues long. In germline, CDR1 is SGHRS, CDR2 YFSETQ. V was clipped by 0 bases and J by 7 bases; unmatched bases: 6. Here the CDR3 reads CASSLGSGGARTQYF. For the CDR3, the DNA is TGCGCCAGCAGCTTGGGAAGCGGGGGGGCCAGGACCCAGTACTTC.

This clone was picked up a small number of times. This sequence joins TRBV6-1 and TRBJ2-6; D uncertain. CDR3 length: 13 amino acids. The V end lost 7 bases, the J end lost 2 bases, and 6 bases lay between the germline ends. Germline V lookup: CDR1 MNHNS, CDR2 SASEGT. In DNA form, the CDR3 reads TGTGCCAGCACCCGGCCTGGGGCCAACGTCCTGACTTTC. It translates to CASTRPGANVLTF.

This clone has just a few counts. The genes are TRBV18 and TRBJ1-6; 7 bases line up with TRBD1. The V segment lost 1 base and the J segment 6 bases; nucleotides outside the gene matches: 3. The length of the CDR3 is 15 residues. Per the germline V gene, CDR1 is KGHSH and CDR2 is LQKENI. As DNA, the CDR3 is TGTGCCAGCTCACCACTTCGACAGGGTAATTCACCCCTCCACTTT. Amino acids: CASSPLRQGNSPLHF. Complete variable domain (other parts from reference TRBV18 and TRBJ1-6): NAGVMQNPRHLVRRRGQEARLRCSPMKGHSHVYWYRQLPEEGLKFMVYLQKENIIDESGMPKERFSAEFPKEGPSILRIQQVVRGDSAAYFCASSPLRQGNSPLHFGNGTRLTVT.

For this clone: Relative to the germline gene, one junction end is altered; a read error may explain this. This chain joins TRBV4-1 and TRBJ2-7; possibly TRBD2 for D (5 bases). CDR3 length equals 15 residues. The germline gives CDR1 MGHRA, CDR2 YSYEKL. CDR3 amino acids: CASSQDLRGFYAQYF. As DNA, the CDR3 is TGCGCCAGCAGCCAAGATCTACGAGGGTTCTACGCGCAGTACTTC.